What follows are 30 T cell receptor beta chains derived from one specimen sequenced in a study of T cells in Graves' hyperthyroidism and ophthalmopathy. From RNA transcripts, TCR beta CDR3 regions were amplified. During a first-round RT-PCR of the TCR CDR3, the HTBI primer set was used. TCRdb re-called the multiplex PCR reads with MiXCR, one entry per CDR3 protein. Here the sample spans 300,000 to 400,000 distinct CDR3 sequences, roughly 13% being singletons. The sequenced material came from blood. Source of these receptors: a woman younger than 30 with Graves' hyperthyroidism.

This clonotype was seen ten or more times. V and J are TRBV28 and TRBJ1-2; 7 bases match TRBD1. Unmatched junction bases numbered 3, after V lost 3 bases and J lost 2 bases. This CDR3 spans 14 amino acids. The V gene's germline CDR1 is MDHEN and CDR2 SYDVKM. CDR3 sequence reads: CASSFGTANYGYTF. CDR3 bases: TGTGCCAGCAGTTTTGGGACAGCGAACTATGGCTACACCTTC.

The chain links TRBV4-3 to TRBJ1-5; D gene uncertain. Germline loops: CDR1 LGHNA, CDR2 YSLEER. Trimming pared 0 bases from V and 5 bases from J, leaving 11 bases between. The CDR3 is 15 amino acids. Here the CDR3 reads CASSQDGQAYQPQHF. CDR3 DNA sequence: TGCGCCAGCAGCCAAGATGGCCAGGCGTATCAGCCCCAGCATTTT.

Ten or more counts support this clonotype. This rearrangement joins TRBV11-3 to TRBJ2-1; 8 nucleotides line up with TRBD2. Germline values: CDR1 SGHNT, CDR2 YENEEA. J gave up 6 bases and V 3 bases, and 7 bases lay outside the gene matches. This CDR3 is built from 15 residues. DNA of the CDR3: TGTGCCAGCAGCTTTAGAGCGGGAGTGGGCAATGAGCAGTTCTTC. This gives the protein CASSFRAGVGNEQFF.

This clonotype has a count of ten or more. This rearrangement joins TRBV7-9 to TRBJ2-1, with 8 positions matching TRBD2. There are 13 residues in the CDR3. J gave up 9 bases and V 5 bases, and 6 bases lay outside the gene matches. Germline values: CDR1 SEHNR, CDR2 FQNEAQ (reference sequence). CDR3 sequence reads: CASSPLTSVEQFF. CDR3 DNA: TGTGCCAGCAGCCCCCTGACTAGCGTTGAGCAGTTCTTC.

This clonotype was seen ten or more times. The chain combines TRBV5-1 with TRBJ2-7; TRBD2 matches at 11 bases. V shed 2 bases, J shed 4 bases, and the junction held 8 bases outside the gene matches. The CDR3 contains 16 residues. Germline values: CDR1 SGHRS, CDR2 YFSETQ. The CDR3 region is CASSFSTSGSGYEQYF. The CDR3 nucleotides read TGCGCCAGCAGCTTCAGTACTAGCGGGAGTGGGTACGAGCAGTACTTC.

The sample holds a few counts of this clonotype. The chain couples TRBV5-6 to TRBJ1-5, with D unresolved. With 4 bases removed from V and 5 bases from J, the gap between germline ends came to 7 bases. The CDR3 runs 12 residues. Germline CDR1 SGHDT, CDR2 YYEEEE. The CDR3 region has the DNA TGTGCCAGCAGCGCAAACGATCAGCCCCAGCATTTT. Its translation: CASSANDQPQHF. Full variable domain (missing parts from reference TRBV5-6 and TRBJ1-5): DAGVTQSPTHLIKTRGQQVTLRCSPKSGHDTVSWYQQALGQGPQFIFQYYEEEERQRGNFPDRFSGHQFPNYSSELNVNALLLGDSALYLCASSANDQPQHFGDGTRLSIL.

The table lists this clonotype with a few counts. CDR3: CASSQVAEGRAYEQYF. CDR3 sequence (DNA): TGCGCCAGCAGCCAAGTTGCCGAGGGCCGGGCCTACGAGCAGTACTTC. The chain carries TRBV4-1 and TRBJ2-7; D is possibly TRBD2 (5 bases). From germline, CDR1 is MGHRA and CDR2 YSYEKL. This CDR3 comprises 16 residues. The V end was cut by 1 base, the J end by 2 bases, with 15 bases between.

This clonotype was recorded at least ten times. The rearrangement links TRBV6-2 or TRBV6-3 to TRBJ1-5, with 10 bases aligning to TRBD1. The CDR3 loop spans 15 amino acids. Germline CDR1 reads MNHEY; CDR2 reads SVGEGT. V lost 2 bases, J lost 2 bases, and 0 bases stayed unmatched. CDR3 protein: CASSYGTGGNQPQHF. The CDR3 region has the DNA TGTGCCAGCAGTTACGGGACAGGGGGCAATCAGCCCCAGCATTTT.

V usage is TRBV24-1 and J usage is TRBJ2-2; perhaps TRBD2 as D (5 bases). With 4 bases removed from V and 4 bases from J, the gap between germline ends came to 12 bases. Germline CDR1 reads KGHDR; CDR2 reads SFDVKD. This CDR3 is built from 15 residues. The CDR3 loop reads CATSDRPGLTGELFF. The CDR3 region has the DNA TGTGCCACCAGTGACCGCCCCGGACTCACCGGGGAGCTGTTTTTT.

A remark on this clonotype: This may stem from a read error, because a much larger clone lies one nucleotide away. The chain joins TRBV27 to TRBJ2-2; D not resolved. The CDR3 covers 15 residues. Per the germline V gene, CDR1 is MNHEY and CDR2 is SMNVEV (reference sequence). The V gene lost 4 bases and the J gene lost 0 bases, with 9 bases spanning the gap. CDR3 nucleotide sequence: TGTGCCAGCAGTTACAAGAACCCGAACACCGGGGAGCTGTTTTTT. Translated, it gives CASSYKNPNTGELFF.

The CDR3 coding sequence is TGTGCCAGCAGCTTGGCGGGGGTGGACTACGAGCAGTACTTC. The encoded protein is CASSLAGVDYEQYF. The J gene is TRBJ2-7, the V gene TRBV7-9; 7 nucleotides line up with TRBD2. V lost 3 bases, J lost 3 bases, and 5 bases stayed unmatched. Germline V CDR1 and CDR2: SEHNR, FQNEAQ (reference sequence). CDR3 size: 14 residues.

Of note for this clonotype: A much larger clone differs by one base, so this may be a read error. CDR3 sequence reads: CASSAGTVNSPLHF. The CDR3 region has the DNA TGTGCCAGCAGCGCCGGGACAGTTAATTCACCCCTCCACTTT. The chain has TRBV9 and TRBJ1-6; 7 bases fit TRBD1. In germline, CDR1 is SGDLS, CDR2 YYNGEE. With 3 bases clipped from V and 6 bases from J, the junction kept 3 bases outside the gene matches. The CDR3 loop spans 14 amino acids. Full variable domain (outside the CDR3, taken from reference TRBV9 and TRBJ1-6): DSGVTQTPKHLITATGQRVTLRCSPRSGDLSVYWYQQSLDQGLQFLIQYYNGEERAKGNILERFSAQQFPDLHSELNLSSLELGDSALYFCASSAGTVNSPLHFGNGTRLTVT.

This clonotype was found many times. For the CDR3, the DNA is TGTGCCAGCAGTGAACCCGGGACAGGGCCAATACCGCGACGGAACACTGAAGCTTTCTTT. Translated, it gives CASSEPGTGPIPRRNTEAFF. The rearrangement joins TRBV25-1 to TRBJ1-1; 9 bases align to TRBD1. Germline trimming cut 2 bases from V and 1 base from J; bases unmatched to any gene: 17. This CDR3 has 20 amino acids. Germline V CDR1 and CDR2: MGHDK, SYGVNS.

Ten or more counts support this clonotype. The chain carries TRBV6-1 and TRBJ2-7, with 7 bases fitting TRBD1. The CDR3 runs to 15 residues. With 5 bases clipped from V and 4 bases from J, the junction kept 11 bases outside the gene matches. The germline V gene has CDR1 MNHNS and CDR2 SASEGT. The CDR3 reads CASSSPGQTLYEQYF. Here the CDR3 DNA reads TGTGCCAGCAGTTCTCCGGGACAGACTCTTTACGAGCAGTACTTC.

The chain is built from TRBV11-2 and TRBJ2-7; 11 positions match TRBD2. The V and J ends lost 2 bases and 3 bases, in that order; junction bases with no gene match: 6. Germline V gives CDR1 SGHAT, CDR2 FQNNGV. There are 16 residues in the CDR3. CDR3 DNA: TGTGCCAGCAGCTTATACGGACTAGCGGGCCTCTACGAGCAGTACTTC. Translation gives CASSLYGLAGLYEQYF.

The CDR3 sequence: CASLSGGGELFF. CDR3 DNA: TGTGCCAGCCTCTCAGGCGGCGGGGAGCTGTTTTTT. The chain is built from TRBV5-5 and TRBJ2-2; no clear D. Germline values: CDR1 SGHKS, CDR2 YYEKEE (reference sequence). This CDR3 comprises 12 residues. Trimming took off 7 bases at V and 7 bases at J, with 11 bases between the two ends.

This clonotype was counted many times. The CDR3 nucleotides are TGTGCCAGCAGCCCTCGGGCTAGCGGGAGTCTAACCGGGGAGCTGTTTTTT. This encodes CASSPRASGSLTGELFF. This chain connects TRBV3-1 to TRBJ2-2; 10 nucleotides line up with TRBD2. The CDR3 spans 17 residues. Germline loops: CDR1 LGHDT, CDR2 YNNKEL (reference sequence). V was clipped by 4 bases and J by 5 bases; unmatched bases: 10.

The sample holds many counts of this clonotype. The V gene is TRBV28, the J gene TRBJ2-5; weak D call: TRBD2 (6 bases). Trimming pared 6 bases from V and 5 bases from J, leaving 13 bases between. Looked up from germline, CDR1 is MDHEN and CDR2 is SYDVKM. The CDR3 spans 13 residues. The CDR3 DNA sequence: TGTGCCAGCAGATCCCGGGGGTGGGAGACCCAGTACTTC. This encodes CASRSRGWETQYF.

This clonotype was recorded many times. The chain combines TRBV5-1 with TRBJ2-1, with no clear D. Germline V gene data show CDR1 as SGHRS and CDR2 as YFSETQ. With 4 bases removed from V and 0 bases from J, the gap between germline ends came to 5 bases. The CDR3 runs to 13 residues. The CDR3 sequence is CASSASSYNEQFF. CDR3 bases: TGCGCCAGCAGCGCGAGCTCCTACAATGAGCAGTTCTTC.

J is TRBJ2-5 and V is TRBV7-2, with a possible D match to TRBD2 (5 bases). Germline CDR1 is SGHTA and CDR2 is FQGNSA. The CDR3 is 13 residues long. V was trimmed by 5 bases and J by 5 bases, leaving 12 bases between them. The CDR3, as DNA: TGTGCCAGCAGCCCTACTAGGAGGGAGACCCAGTACTTC. It encodes CASSPTRRETQYF. The whole variable domain, filled in from reference TRBV7-2 and TRBJ2-5, reads GAGVSQSPSNKVTEKGKDVELRCDPISGHTALYWYRQSLGQGLEFLIYFQGNSAPDKSGLPSDRFSAERTGGSVSTLTIQRTQQEDSAVYLCASSPTRRETQYFGPGTRLLVL.

This clonotype was seen at least ten times. This chain uses TRBV3-1 with TRBJ1-4; D unclear. The CDR3 loop spans 15 amino acids. Germline V gives CDR1 LGHDT, CDR2 YNNKEL (reference sequence). V lost 1 base, J lost 3 bases, and 9 bases lay in between. CDR3 sequence: CASSQGPSSNEKLFF. The CDR3 bases are TGTGCCAGCAGCCAAGGGCCCAGTTCTAATGAAAAACTGTTTTTT.

In this sample, this clonotype turned up many times. The rearrangement links TRBV20-1 to TRBJ2-2; D is unresolved. The length of the CDR3 is 14 residues. Between the trimmed V and J ends, which lost 1 base and 4 bases, there was a span of 10 bases. Germline-derived CDR1 and CDR2 are DFQATT and SNEGSKA (reference sequence). In nucleotides, the CDR3 is TGCAGTGCTAGAGGTGAATCGAGCACCGGGGAGCTGTTTTTT. Translating it yields CSARGESSTGELFF.

This clonotype was detected ten times or more. The CDR3 DNA follows: TGTGCCTGGAGTTACACCTATGGCTACACCTTC. It translates to CAWSYTYGYTF. The chain combines TRBV30 with TRBJ1-2; D call uncertain. CDR3 size: 11 residues. Trimming left V 2 bases short and J 4 bases short, with 5 bases between. Germline V gene data show CDR1 as GTSNPN and CDR2 as SVGIG (reference sequence).

In regard to this clonotype: Because it lacks the conserved phenylalanine or tryptophan at the end, this CDR3 is likely a read error. The V call is TRBV28, the J call TRBJ1-3; D not resolved. V gave up 4 bases and J gave up 0 bases, with 13 bases separating them. The CDR3 runs 16 residues. The germline V gene has CDR1 MDHEN and CDR2 SYDVKM. The DNA for the CDR3 is TGTGCCAGCAGTTCCCCCCCACTGAGCTCTGGAAACACCATATATCTT. This encodes CASSSPPLSSGNTIYL.

This clonotype was observed a handful of times. This chain joins TRBV20-1 and TRBJ2-3; 7 bases agree with TRBD2. Trimming cost V 6 bases and J 6 bases; bases outside gene matches: 15. Germline CDR1 is DFQATT and CDR2 is SNEGSKA (reference sequence). CDR3 length equals 15 residues. CDR3 residues: CSARKPWGGGDTQYF. The CDR3 DNA reads TGCAGTGCCCGAAAACCCTGGGGGGGGGGGGATACGCAGTATTTT.

This clonotype was recorded at least ten times. This chain joins TRBV28 and TRBJ1-2; possible D gene TRBD1, 5 bases. CDR3 length: 13 residues. From germline, CDR1 is MDHEN and CDR2 SYDVKM. Trimming took 7 bases from V and 6 from J, leaving 15 bases between them. The CDR3: CASTLRGSHGYTF. CDR3 DNA sequence: TGTGCCAGCACCCTCCGGGGGTCCCATGGCTACACCTTC.

This clonotype was detected many times. This rearrangement joins TRBV4-3 to TRBJ1-2, with D possibly being TRBD1 (6 bases). The CDR3 is 16 residues long. Germline V gene sequence: CDR1 LGHNA, CDR2 YSLEER. V shed 2 bases and J shed 4 bases, with 17 bases lying between them. CDR3 in amino acids: CASSQTAAGEIYGYTF. Here the CDR3 DNA reads TGCGCCAGCAGCCAAACCGCAGCAGGGGAAATCTATGGCTACACCTTC.

This clonotype was seen a few times. As the CDR3 is not closed by the conserved phenylalanine or tryptophan, this likely results from a read error. The V gene is TRBV19, the J gene TRBJ1-1; TRBD1 aligns across 9 bases. V dropped 5 bases and J dropped 4; count of bases not matched to a gene: 5. This CDR3 contains 14 residues. Per the germline V gene, CDR1 is LNHDA and CDR2 is SQIVND (reference sequence). This CDR3 reads CASSFGQGTTEAFL. The CDR3 DNA is TGTGCCAGTAGTTTCGGACAGGGGACCACTGAAGCTTTCCTT.

This clonotype was detected ten times or more. The rearrangement joins TRBV6-1 to TRBJ2-7; no reliable D call. The germline V gene has CDR1 MNHNS and CDR2 SASEGT. V lost 8 bases, J lost 0 bases, and 11 bases lay in between. The CDR3 is 13 residues long. The CDR3 is CASGSPYSYEQYF. The CDR3 DNA follows: TGTGCCAGCGGCAGTCCCTACTCCTACGAGCAGTACTTC.

This clonotype was detected many times. This chain connects TRBV6-1 to TRBJ1-1; maybe TRBD1 (5 bases). From germline, CDR1 is MNHNS and CDR2 SASEGT. Trimming left V 3 bases short and J 1 base short, with 12 bases between. There are 15 residues in the CDR3. The CDR3: CASSDRETANTEAFF. The CDR3 DNA sequence: TGTGCCAGCAGTGACCGAGAGACAGCGAACACTGAAGCTTTCTTT.